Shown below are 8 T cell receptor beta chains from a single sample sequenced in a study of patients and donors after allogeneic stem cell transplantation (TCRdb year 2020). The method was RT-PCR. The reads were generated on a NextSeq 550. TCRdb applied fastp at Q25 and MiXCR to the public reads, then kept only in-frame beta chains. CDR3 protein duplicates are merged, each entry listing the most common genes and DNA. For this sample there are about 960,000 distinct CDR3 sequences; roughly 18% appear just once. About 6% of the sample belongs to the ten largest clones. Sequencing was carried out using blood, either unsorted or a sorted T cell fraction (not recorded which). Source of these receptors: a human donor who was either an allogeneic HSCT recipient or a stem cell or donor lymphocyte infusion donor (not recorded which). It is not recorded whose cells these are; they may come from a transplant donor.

The CDR3 DNA is TGTGCCAGCAGTTCGGAGAGCCGAAACACCATATATTTT. This translates into CASSSESRNTIYF. The chain recombines TRBV12-3 or TRBV12-4 with TRBJ1-3, with no clear D. V was shortened by 4 bases and J by 5 bases, with 9 bases between the two germline ends. This CDR3 has 13 amino acids.

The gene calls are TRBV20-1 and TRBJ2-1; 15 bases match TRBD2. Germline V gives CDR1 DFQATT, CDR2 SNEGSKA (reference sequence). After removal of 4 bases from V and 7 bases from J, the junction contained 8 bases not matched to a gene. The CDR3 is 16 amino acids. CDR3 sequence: CSATLGGLAGGNEQFF. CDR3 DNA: TGCAGTGCTACTTTAGGGGGACTAGCGGGAGGTAATGAGCAGTTCTTC.

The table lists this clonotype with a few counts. This CDR3 is CASTNSRVSNTEAFF. The CDR3 DNA follows: TGTGCCAGCACCAATAGCCGGGTATCGAACACTGAAGCTTTCTTT. This chain uses TRBV7-2 with TRBJ1-1; D gene uncertain. Trimming pared 7 bases from V and 1 base from J, leaving 16 bases between. Germline assignment: CDR1 SGHTA and CDR2 FQGNSA. The length of the CDR3 is 15 residues.

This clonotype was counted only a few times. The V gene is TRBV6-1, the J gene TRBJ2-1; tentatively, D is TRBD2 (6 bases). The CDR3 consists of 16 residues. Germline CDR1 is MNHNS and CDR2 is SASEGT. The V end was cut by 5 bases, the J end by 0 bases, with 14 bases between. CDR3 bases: TGTGCCAGCAGTCGTTCGACCGGGAGCTCCTACAATGAGCAGTTCTTC. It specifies CASSRSTGSSYNEQFF.

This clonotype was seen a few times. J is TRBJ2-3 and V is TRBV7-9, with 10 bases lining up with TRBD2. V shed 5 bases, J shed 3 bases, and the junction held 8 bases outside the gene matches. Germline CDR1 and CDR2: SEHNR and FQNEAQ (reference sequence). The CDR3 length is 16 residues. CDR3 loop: CASSPLISGRTDTQYF. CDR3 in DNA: TGTGCCAGCAGCCCTCTGATTAGCGGGAGGACAGATACGCAGTATTTT.

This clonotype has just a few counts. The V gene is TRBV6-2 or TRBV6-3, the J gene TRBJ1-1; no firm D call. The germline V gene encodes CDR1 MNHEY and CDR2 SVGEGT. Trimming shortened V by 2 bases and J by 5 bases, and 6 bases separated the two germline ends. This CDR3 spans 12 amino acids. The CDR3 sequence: CASSYARTEAFF. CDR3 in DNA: TGTGCCAGCAGTTACGCCAGGACTGAAGCTTTCTTT.

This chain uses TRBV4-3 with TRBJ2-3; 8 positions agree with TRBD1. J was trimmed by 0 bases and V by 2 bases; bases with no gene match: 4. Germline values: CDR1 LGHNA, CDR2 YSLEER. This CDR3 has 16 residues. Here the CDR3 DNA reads TGCGCCAGCAGCCAAAGGACAGGGCGAAGCACAGATACGCAGTATTTT. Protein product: CASSQRTGRSTDTQYF.

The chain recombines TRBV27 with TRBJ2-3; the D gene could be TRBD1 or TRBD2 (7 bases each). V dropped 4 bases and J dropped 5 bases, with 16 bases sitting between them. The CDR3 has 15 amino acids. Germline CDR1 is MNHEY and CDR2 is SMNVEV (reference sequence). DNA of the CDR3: TGTGCCAGCAGTTCCAGGGGGGGCGCGGTAGATACGCAGTATTTT. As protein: CASSSRGGAVDTQYF.